The rows below give T cell receptor beta chains drawn from one sample of a study of blood T cell repertoires in COVID-19. Here immunoSEQ multiplex PCR was the method, and the copy in TCRdb shows in-frame clones only, minus some. The table lists roughly 240,000 clones, about 88% of them singletons. Sequenced material: peripheral blood. These receptors originate from a man aged 18-30 years with active or convalescent COVID-19. The CDR3 runs from the conserved cysteine through the conserved F or W. Each record gives: clone size, V gene, CDR3 protein. Size is stated for part of the rows, as once, few or many counts, or as a class when the clone is expanded.

.,TRBV12-3/TRBV12-4,CASSRTGKDGYTF
.,TRBV19,CASSIGGLETQYF
.,TRBV4-2,CASSQLGEEETQYF
once,TRBV18,CASSPGQGLSYGYTF
.,TRBV6-5,CASSYSLDTQYF
.,TRBV12-5,CASGQGSYEKLFF
.,TRBV19,CASTWTSGNDEQFF
.,TRBV29-1,CSVEPGGRNSPLHF
.,TRBV11-2,CASSLVRSGGYGYTF
few,TRBV21-1,CANKQGRGTEAFF
.,TRBV12-3/TRBV12-4,CASSRGRSRTQYF
.,TRBV5-3,CARGGWARGRQPQHF
.,TRBV7-9,CASGPGPGELFF
.,TRBV5-1,CASSLTGSGNTEAFF
.,TRBV5-1,CASSLGGREDTQYF
once,TRBV19,CASSKRTDFNEKLFF
once,TRBV4-1,CASRPGQAFANTEAFF
.,TRBV2,CASSLRQGNAFF
.,TRBV5-1,CASSLTIGSYEQYF